The 3 T cell receptor beta chains below all came from one sample that was sequenced in a study of blood T cell repertoires in COVID-19. Method: immunoSEQ multiplex PCR; TCRdb's copy keeps in-frame clones and lacks some. This table holds under 300,000 clones, 70% to 85% found once. The sequencing input was peripheral blood. Receptor source: an elderly woman with acute or convalescent COVID-19.

The J gene is TRBJ1-1, the V gene TRBV2; a weak D match, TRBD1 (5 bases). Germline V gene lookup returns CDR1 SNHLY and CDR2 FYNNEI. The V end lost 7 bases, the J end lost 0 bases, and 12 bases lay between the germline ends. The CDR3 has 14 amino acids. CDR3 sequence: CASMQGFMNTEAFF. CDR3 in DNA: TGTGCCAGCATGCAGGGTTTTATGAACACTGAAGCTTTCTTT.

The chain links TRBV11-1 to TRBJ1-1, with D unresolved. The germline V gene has CDR1 SGHAT and CDR2 FQDESV (reference sequence). The CDR3 runs to 11 residues. V lost 0 bases to trimming and J lost 11 bases, with 7 bases between them. In nucleotides, the CDR3 is TGTGCCAGCAGCTTAGCGGGCGTGGCTTTCTTT. It is translated as CASSLAGVAFF. Full variable domain (remainder filled in from reference TRBV11-1 and TRBJ1-1): EAEVAQSPRYKITEKSQAVAFWCDPISGHATLYWYRQILGQGPELLVQFQDESVVDDSQLPKDRFSAERLKGVDSTLKIQPAELGDSAMYLCASSLAGVAFFGQGTRLTVV.

The chain has TRBV12-3 or TRBV12-4 and TRBJ2-7; perhaps TRBD2 as D (6 bases). The CDR3 runs 13 residues. The germline V and J ends were trimmed by 4 bases and 6 bases, with 13 bases remaining between them. CDR3 protein: CASSYGSSGEQYF. As DNA, the CDR3 is TGTGCCAGCAGTTACGGGAGCTCCGGCGAGCAGTACTTC.